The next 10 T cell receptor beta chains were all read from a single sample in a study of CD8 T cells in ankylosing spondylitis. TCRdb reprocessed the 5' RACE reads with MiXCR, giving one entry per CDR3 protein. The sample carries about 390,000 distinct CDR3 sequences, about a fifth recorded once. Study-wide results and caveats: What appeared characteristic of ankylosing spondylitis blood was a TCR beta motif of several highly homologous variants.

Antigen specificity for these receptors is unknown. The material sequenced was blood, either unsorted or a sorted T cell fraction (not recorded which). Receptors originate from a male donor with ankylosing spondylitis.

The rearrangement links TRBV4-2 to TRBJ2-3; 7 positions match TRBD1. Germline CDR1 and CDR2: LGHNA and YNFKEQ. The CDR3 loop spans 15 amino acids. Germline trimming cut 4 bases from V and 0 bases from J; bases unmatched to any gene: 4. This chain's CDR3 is CASSPGQISTDTQYF. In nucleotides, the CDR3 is TGTGCCAGCAGCCCGGGACAGATTAGCACAGATACGCAGTATTTT.

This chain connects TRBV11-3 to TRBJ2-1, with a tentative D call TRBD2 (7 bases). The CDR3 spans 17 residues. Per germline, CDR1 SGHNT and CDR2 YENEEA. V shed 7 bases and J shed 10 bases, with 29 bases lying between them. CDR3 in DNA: TGTGCCAGCACCCCCACCCGGGGGGCGAAGGGACAATTCGAGCAGTTCTTC. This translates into CASTPTRGAKGQFEQFF.

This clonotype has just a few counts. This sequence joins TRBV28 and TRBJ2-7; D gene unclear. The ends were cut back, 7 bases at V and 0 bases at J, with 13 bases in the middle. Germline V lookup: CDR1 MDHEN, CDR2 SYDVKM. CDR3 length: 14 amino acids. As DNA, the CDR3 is TGTGCCAGCACCCCCGAACTCAGCTCCTACGAGCAGTACTTC. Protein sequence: CASTPELSSYEQYF.

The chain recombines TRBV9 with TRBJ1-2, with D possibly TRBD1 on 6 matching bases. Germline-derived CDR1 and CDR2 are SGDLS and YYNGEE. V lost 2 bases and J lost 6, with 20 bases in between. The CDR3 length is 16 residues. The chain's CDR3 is CASSVLSGRGFDGYTF. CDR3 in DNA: TGTGCCAGCAGCGTGCTTAGCGGGAGGGGGTTTGATGGCTACACCTTC.

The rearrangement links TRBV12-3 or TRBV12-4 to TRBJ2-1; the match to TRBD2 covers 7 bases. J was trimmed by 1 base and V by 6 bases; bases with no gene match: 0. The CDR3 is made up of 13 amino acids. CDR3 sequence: CASRGGSYNEQFF. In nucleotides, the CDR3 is TGTGCCAGCAGGGGGGGGTCCTACAATGAGCAGTTCTTC.

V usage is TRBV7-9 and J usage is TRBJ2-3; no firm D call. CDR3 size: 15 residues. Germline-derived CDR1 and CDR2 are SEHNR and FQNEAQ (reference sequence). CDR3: CATPGHVESTDTQYF. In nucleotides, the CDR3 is TGTGCTACCCCCGGCCACGTAGAATCCACAGATACGCAGTATTTT. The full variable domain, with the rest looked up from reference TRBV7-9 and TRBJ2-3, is DTGVSQNPRHKITKRGQNVTFRCDPISEHNRLYWYRQTLGQGPEFLTYFQNEAQLEKSRLLSDRFSAERPKGSFSTLEIQRTEQGDSAMYLCATPGHVESTDTQYFGPGTRLTVL.

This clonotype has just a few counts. The CDR3, as DNA: TGTGCCAGCAGTTTATTTCGAGGGGAAAAACTGTTTTTT. It specifies CASSLFRGEKLFF. The V gene is TRBV27, the J gene TRBJ1-4; D uncertain. V dropped 1 base and J dropped 8 bases, with 8 bases sitting between them. Germline V gene sequence: CDR1 MNHEY, CDR2 SMNVEV (reference sequence). CDR3 length: 13 amino acids.

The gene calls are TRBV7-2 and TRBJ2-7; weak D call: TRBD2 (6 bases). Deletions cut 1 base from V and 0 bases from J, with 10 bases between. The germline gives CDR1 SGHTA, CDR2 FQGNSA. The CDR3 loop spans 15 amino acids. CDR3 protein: CASSLEVGGSYEQYF. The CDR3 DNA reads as TGTGCCAGCAGCTTAGAGGTGGGAGGCTCCTACGAGCAGTACTTC.

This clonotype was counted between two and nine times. This CDR3 reads CSVGLGPEKLFF. CDR3 sequence (DNA): TGCAGCGTCGGCCTGGGGCCTGAAAAACTGTTTTTT. This chain joins TRBV29-1 and TRBJ1-4; TRBD1 is a possible D gene (5 bases). Germline V gene data show CDR1 as SQVTM and CDR2 as ANQGSEA. The CDR3 runs to 12 residues. V was trimmed by 6 bases and J by 7 bases, leaving 12 bases between them. Full variable domain (missing parts from reference TRBV29-1 and TRBJ1-4): SAVISQKPSRDICQRGTSLTIQCQVDSQVTMMFWYRQQPGQSLTLIATANQGSEATYESGFVIDKFPISRPNLTFSTLTVSNMSPEDSSIYLCSVGLGPEKLFFGSGTQLSVL.

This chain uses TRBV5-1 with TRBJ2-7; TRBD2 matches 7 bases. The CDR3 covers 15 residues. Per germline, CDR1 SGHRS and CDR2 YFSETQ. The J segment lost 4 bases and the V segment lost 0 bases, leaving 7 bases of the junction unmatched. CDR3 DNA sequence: TGCGCCAGCAGCTTGGGCTGGGACTACACTTACGAGCAGTACTTC. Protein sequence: CASSLGWDYTYEQYF.